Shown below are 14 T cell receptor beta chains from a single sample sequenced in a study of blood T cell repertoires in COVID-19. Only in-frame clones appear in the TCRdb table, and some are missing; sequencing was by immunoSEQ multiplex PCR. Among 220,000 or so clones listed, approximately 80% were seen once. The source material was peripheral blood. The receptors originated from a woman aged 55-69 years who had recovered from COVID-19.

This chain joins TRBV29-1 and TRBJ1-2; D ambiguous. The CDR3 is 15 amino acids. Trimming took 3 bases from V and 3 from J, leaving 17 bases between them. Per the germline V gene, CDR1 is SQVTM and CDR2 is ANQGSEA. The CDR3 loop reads CSVDKLGRFDYGYTF. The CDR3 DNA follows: TGCAGCGTTGATAAGTTGGGGAGGTTTGACTATGGCTACACCTTC.

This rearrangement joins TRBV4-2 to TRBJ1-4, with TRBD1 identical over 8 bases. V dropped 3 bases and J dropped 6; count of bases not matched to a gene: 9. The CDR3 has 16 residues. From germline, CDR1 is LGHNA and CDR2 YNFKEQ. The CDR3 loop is CASSHRQGPGDEKLFF. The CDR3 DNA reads TGTGCCAGCAGCCATCGACAGGGGCCCGGGGATGAAAAACTGTTTTTT.

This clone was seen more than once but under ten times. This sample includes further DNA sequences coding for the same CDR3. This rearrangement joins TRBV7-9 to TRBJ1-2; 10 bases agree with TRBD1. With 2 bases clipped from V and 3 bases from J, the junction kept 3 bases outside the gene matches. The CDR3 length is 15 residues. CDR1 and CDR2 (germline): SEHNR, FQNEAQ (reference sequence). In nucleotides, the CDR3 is TGTGCCAGCAGCTTAAGGACAGGGGGAGACTATGGCTACACCTTC. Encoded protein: CASSLRTGGDYGYTF. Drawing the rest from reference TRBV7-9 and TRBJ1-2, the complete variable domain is DTGVSQNPRHKITKRGQNVTFRCDPISEHNRLYWYRQTLGQGPEFLTYFQNEAQLEKSRLLSDRFSAERPKGSFSTLEIQRTEQGDSAMYLCASSLRTGGDYGYTFGSGTRLTVV.

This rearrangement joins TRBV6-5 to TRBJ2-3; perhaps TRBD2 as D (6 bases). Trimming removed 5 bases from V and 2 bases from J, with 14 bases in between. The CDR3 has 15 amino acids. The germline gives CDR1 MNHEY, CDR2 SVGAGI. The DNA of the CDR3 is TGTGCCAGCAGTCCAACTAGCAGCCCCACAGATACGCAGTATTTT. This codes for CASSPTSSPTDTQYF.

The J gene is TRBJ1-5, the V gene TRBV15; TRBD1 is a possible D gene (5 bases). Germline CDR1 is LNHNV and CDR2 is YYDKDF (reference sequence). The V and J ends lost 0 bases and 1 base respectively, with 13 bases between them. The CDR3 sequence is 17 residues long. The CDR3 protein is CATSRDRRVWSNQPQHF. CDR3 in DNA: TGTGCCACCAGCAGAGACCGCAGGGTTTGGAGCAATCAGCCCCAGCATTTT.

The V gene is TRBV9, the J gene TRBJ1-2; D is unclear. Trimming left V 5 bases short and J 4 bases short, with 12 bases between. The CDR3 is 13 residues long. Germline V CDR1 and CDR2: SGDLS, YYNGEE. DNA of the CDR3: TGTGCCAGCAGATCAACCGGGGTCTATGGCTACACCTTC. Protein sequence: CASRSTGVYGYTF.

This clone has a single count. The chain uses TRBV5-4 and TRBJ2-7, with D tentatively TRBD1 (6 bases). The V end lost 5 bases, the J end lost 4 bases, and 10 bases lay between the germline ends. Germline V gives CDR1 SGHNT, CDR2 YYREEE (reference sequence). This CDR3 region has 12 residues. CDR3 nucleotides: TGTGCCAGCAGTCTCACAGGGTACGAGCAGTACTTC. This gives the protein CASSLTGYEQYF.

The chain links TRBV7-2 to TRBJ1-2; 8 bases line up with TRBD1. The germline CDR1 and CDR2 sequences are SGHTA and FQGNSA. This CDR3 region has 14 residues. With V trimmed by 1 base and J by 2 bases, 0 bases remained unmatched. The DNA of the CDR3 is TGTGCCAGCAGCTTAGGGACAGGGAACTATGGCTACACCTTC. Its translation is CASSLGTGNYGYTF.

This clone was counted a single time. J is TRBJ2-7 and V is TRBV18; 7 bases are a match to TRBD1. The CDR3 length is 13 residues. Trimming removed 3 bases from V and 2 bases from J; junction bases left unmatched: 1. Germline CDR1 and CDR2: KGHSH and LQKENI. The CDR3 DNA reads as TGTGCCAGCTCACCTCAGGGGGCCTACGAGCAGTACTTC. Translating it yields CASSPQGAYEQYF.

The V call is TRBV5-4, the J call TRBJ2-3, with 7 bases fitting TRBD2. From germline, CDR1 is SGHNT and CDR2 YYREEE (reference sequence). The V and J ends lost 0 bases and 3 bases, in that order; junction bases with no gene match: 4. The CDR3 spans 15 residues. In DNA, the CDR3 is TGTGCCAGCAGCTTGGTTTACGGGGGGACAGATACGCAGTATTTT. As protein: CASSLVYGGTDTQYF.

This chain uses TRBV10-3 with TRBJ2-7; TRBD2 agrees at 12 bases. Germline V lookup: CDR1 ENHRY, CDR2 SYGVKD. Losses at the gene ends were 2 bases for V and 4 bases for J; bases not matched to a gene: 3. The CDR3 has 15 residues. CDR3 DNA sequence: TGTGCCATCAGTGAGACTAGCGGGGGGTATTACGAGCAGTACTTC. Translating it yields CAISETSGGYYEQYF.

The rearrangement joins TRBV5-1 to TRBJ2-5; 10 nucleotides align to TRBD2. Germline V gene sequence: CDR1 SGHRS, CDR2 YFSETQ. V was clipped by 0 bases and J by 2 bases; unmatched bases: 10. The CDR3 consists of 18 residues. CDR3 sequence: CASSLGVSVSGRQETQYF. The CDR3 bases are TGCGCCAGCAGCTTGGGGGTTTCTGTTAGCGGGAGGCAAGAGACCCAGTACTTC.

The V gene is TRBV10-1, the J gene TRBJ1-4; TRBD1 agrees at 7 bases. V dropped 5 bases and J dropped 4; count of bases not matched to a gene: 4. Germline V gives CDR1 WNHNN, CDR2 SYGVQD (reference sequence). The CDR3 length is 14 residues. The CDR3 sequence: CASSMTGNNEKLFF. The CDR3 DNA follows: TGCGCCAGCAGTATGACAGGGAATAATGAAAAACTGTTTTTT.

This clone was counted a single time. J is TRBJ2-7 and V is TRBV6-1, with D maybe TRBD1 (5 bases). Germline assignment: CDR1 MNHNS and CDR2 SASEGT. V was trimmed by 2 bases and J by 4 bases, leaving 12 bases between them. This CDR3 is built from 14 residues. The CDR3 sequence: CASSEQPGWYEQYF. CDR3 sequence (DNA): TGTGCCAGCAGTGAACAACCAGGGTGGTACGAGCAGTACTTC.